The 13 T cell receptor beta chains given below trace back to one sample, sequenced in a study of tumor and adjacent non-tumor tissue in lung cancer. TCRbeta libraries were built with three rounds of nested PCR, modified from ARM-PCR. TCRdb recomputed calls from the multiplex PCR reads with MiXCR, one row per CDR3 protein. The sample records roughly 90,000 distinct CDR3 sequences, about 77% being singletons. RNA was extracted from bulk tissue without any cell sorting. The normal lung tissue was taken more than 3 cm from the tumor edge. Sequenced sample: distant non-tumor lung tissue. The receptor set was obtained from a woman in her 50s with non-small cell lung cancer.

Remarks on this clonotype: A much larger clone differs from this one at a single base, so this may be a read error. This rearrangement joins TRBV20-1 to TRBJ2-1, with TRBD2 matching over 14 bases. Germline V gene data show CDR1 as DFQATT and CDR2 as SNEGSKA (reference sequence). J gave up 2 bases and V 5 bases, and 5 bases lay outside the gene matches. The CDR3 contains 16 residues. The CDR3 DNA reads TGCAGTGCTCCGGGACTAGCGGGAGTGCCCTACAATGAGCAGTTCTTC. This encodes CSAPGLAGVPYNEQFF.

Of note for this clonotype: A read error is likely, as this CDR3 ends without the conserved phenylalanine or tryptophan. The DNA is omitted, as the CDR3 cannot be located on it reliably, and the CDR3 follows TCRdb's listing. The V call is TRBV6-5, the J call TRBJ2-2; TRBD1, as called in the table, went unchecked against the DNA. The CDR3 spans 15 residues, counting both ends. Germline V CDR1 and CDR2: MNHEY, SVGAGI. The CDR3 is CASSKTGAGSGELFI.

This clonotype came up once. Since the CDR3 does not end with the conserved phenylalanine or tryptophan, this likely comes from a read error. V gene TRBV29-1 combines with J gene TRBJ1-1; D is ambiguous. This CDR3 has 14 residues. V was cut by 1 base and J by 1 base, with 10 bases left in between. Germline CDR1 is SQVTM and CDR2 is ANQGSEA. This CDR3 reads CSVEGKNRNTEAFL. CDR3 in DNA: TGCAGCGTTGAAGGAAAGAATAGGAACACTGAAGCTTTCTTA.

About this clonotype itself: The junction departs from germline at one end; a sequencing error may be responsible. This sequence joins TRBV12-3 or TRBV12-4 and TRBJ2-7; no reliable D call. The CDR3 spans 15 residues. This chain's CDR3 is CASSPYHGSSYDQYF. For the CDR3, the DNA is TGTGCCAGTAGCCCATACCACGGCAGTTCCTACGACCAGTACTTC.

As for this clonotype: A junction end diverges from the germline sequence, so it may reflect a read error. This chain connects TRBV11-2 to TRBJ1-2; maybe TRBD1 (5 bases). CDR1 SGHAT and CDR2 FQNNGV come from the germline V gene. The CDR3 totals 14 residues. CDR3 DNA: TGTTCCAGCAGCTTAACCCAGGGAGGACATGGTAACACCTTC. It is translated as CSSSLTQGGHGNTF.

Note on this clonotype: One end of the junction is discordant with germline, which a read error may explain. This chain's CDR3 is CASTIQRRHYGYTF. Here the CDR3 DNA reads TGTGCCAGCACCATCCAAAGGAGGCACTATGGCTACACTTTC. This chain joins TRBV28 and TRBJ1-2, with D unresolved. Germline CDR1 is MDHEN and CDR2 is SYDVKM. This CDR3 is 14 amino acids long.

As regards this clonotype: Sequence at one end of the junction differs from germline and may be a read error. The chain joins TRBV6-6 to TRBJ2-3, with a weak D call TRBD1 (6 bases). The germline V gene encodes CDR1 MNHNY and CDR2 SVGAGI (reference sequence). This CDR3 is 14 amino acids long. For the CDR3, the DNA is TGTCCCAGCAGTGCCCAGGGACATAGAGATACGCAGTATTTT. This translates into CPSSAQGHRDTQYF.

The sample holds many counts of this clonotype. V gene TRBV4-1 combines with J gene TRBJ2-1; TRBD2 agrees at 10 bases. V gave up 1 base and J gave up 7 bases; unmatched junction bases: 4. Germline assignment: CDR1 MGHRA and CDR2 YSYEKL. This CDR3 contains 15 residues. The CDR3 spells CASSQGLAGVNEQFF. The CDR3 DNA sequence: TGCGCCAGCAGCCAAGGCCTAGCGGGAGTAAATGAGCAGTTCTTC.

Of note for this clonotype: In this CDR3 the conserved last residue, phenylalanine or tryptophan, is missing, so a read error is likely. The chain is built from TRBV11-1 and TRBJ2-3; possible D gene TRBD2, 5 bases. This CDR3 spans 16 amino acids. Germline loops: CDR1 SGHAT, CDR2 FQDESV (reference sequence). As DNA, the CDR3 is TGTGCCAGCAGCTTAGGCCTTGGCGGACTCGGGGATATGCAGTATTCT. Amino acids: CASSLGLGGLGDMQYS.

DNA for the CDR3: TGTGCAACCAGTGAGCACCCTACTAGTAACCCACTCTACAATGAGCAGTTCTTC. Its protein is CATSEHPTSNPLYNEQFF. The chain links TRBV10-3 to TRBJ2-1, with D tentatively TRBD2 (5 bases). The CDR3 loop spans 18 amino acids. Germline V gene sequence: CDR1 ENHRY, CDR2 SYGVKD.

Worth noting for this clonotype: A much larger clone is a single base away; this may be a read error. V gene TRBV5-1 combines with J gene TRBJ2-2, with TRBD2 matching 10 bases. CDR1 and CDR2 from the germline V gene are SGHRS and YFSETQ. CDR3 size: 17 residues. V trimming: 2 bases; J trimming: 2 bases; junction bases outside the gene matches: 6. CDR3: CASSFGSGRPNTGELFF. The CDR3, as DNA: TGCGCCAGCAGCTTTGGTAGCGGGAGGCCTAACACCGGGGAGCTGTTTTTT.

In the case of this clonotype: A read error may explain this, as a much larger clone is one base away. The J gene is TRBJ2-3, the V gene TRBV5-1, with 11 bases lining up with TRBD2. Germline assignment: CDR1 SGHRS and CDR2 YFSETQ. This CDR3 region has 15 residues. The CDR3: CTSSVPSGRTDTQYF. The DNA of the CDR3 is TGCACCAGCAGCGTACCTAGCGGGAGGACAGATACGCAGTATTTT.

In the case of this clonotype: A much more abundant neighbour one base away suggests this may be a read error. The chain recombines TRBV24-1 with TRBJ2-3; 9 nucleotides line up with TRBD2. Germline CDR1 and CDR2: KGHDR and SFDVKD. The length of the CDR3 is 15 residues. CDR3 sequence: CVTSEIAGVTDTQYF. DNA for the CDR3: TGTGTCACCAGTGAAATAGCGGGAGTCACAGATACGCAGTATTTT.